This passage covers 9 T cell receptor beta chains from one sample sequenced in a study of shared clonotypes between healthy human individuals. TCRdb's table, derived via immunoSEQ multiplex PCR, lists solely in-frame clones and lacks some. The sample has about 580,000 clones, nearly 98% seen once. Naive CD8 cells lacked CD45RO, underwent positive selection for CCR7 and left out terminally differentiated effector memory CD45RA+ cells. The sequenced material came from naive CD8+ T cells sorted from blood. Receptors originate from a man between 25 and 39 years old in good health.

The CDR3 coding sequence is TGTGCCAGCAGCTTGAGGCTAGCGGTATACAATGAGCAGTTCTTC. Its translation: CASSLRLAVYNEQFF. The V call is TRBV5-5, the J call TRBJ2-1; 7 bases match TRBD2. Germline values: CDR1 SGHKS, CDR2 YYEKEE (reference sequence). Trimming cost V 1 base and J 4 bases; bases outside gene matches: 5. This CDR3 has 15 amino acids.

The chain joins TRBV7-3 to TRBJ2-1; D is unresolved. The germline gives CDR1 SGHTA, CDR2 FQGTGA. V was cut by 4 bases and J by 3 bases, with 7 bases left in between. There are 13 residues in the CDR3. In DNA form, the CDR3 reads TGTGCCAGCAGCTCCGACGACTACAATGAGCAGTTCTTC. Its protein product is CASSSDDYNEQFF.

The rearrangement joins TRBV4-1 to TRBJ2-7; D unclear. The germline CDR1 and CDR2 sequences are MGHRA and YSYEKL. V was cut by 0 bases and J by 3 bases, with 15 bases left in between. This CDR3 is 16 amino acids long. The CDR3 nucleotides are TGCGCCAGCAGCCAAGAGCCCCGTGAAGTAGGCTACGAGCAGTACTTC. Protein product: CASSQEPREVGYEQYF.

This chain links TRBV5-6 with TRBJ1-1; D unclear. CDR1 is SGHDT and CDR2 is YYEEEE in the germline V gene. The CDR3 loop spans 15 amino acids. Trimming shortened V by 4 bases and J by 6 bases, and 19 bases separated the two germline ends. The CDR3 nucleotides read TGTGCCAGCAGCACATCTGGACGGATATTATCTGAAGCTTTCTTT. It yields the protein CASSTSGRILSEAFF.

The V call is TRBV5-1, the J call TRBJ2-5; the D call may be TRBD1 or TRBD2 (6 bases each). The CDR3 totals 14 residues. Germline-derived CDR1 and CDR2 are SGHRS and YFSETQ. V was pared by 1 base and J by 4 bases, with 11 bases between. CDR3 DNA: TGCGCCAGCAGCTTGACACAGGGAGGAGAGACCCAGTACTTC. Translation gives CASSLTQGGETQYF. The full variable domain, with the rest looked up from reference TRBV5-1 and TRBJ2-5, is KAGVTQTPRYLIKTRGQQVTLSCSPISGHRSVSWYQQTPGQGLQFLFEYFSETQRNKGNFPGRFSGRQFSNSRSEMNVSTLELGDSALYLCASSLTQGGETQYFGPGTRLLVL.

The chain joins TRBV5-5 to TRBJ2-7, with D uncertain. Between the trimmed V and J ends, which lost 3 bases and 2 bases, there was a span of 12 bases. The germline gives CDR1 SGHKS, CDR2 YYEKEE (reference sequence). The CDR3 consists of 14 residues. CDR3 amino acids: CASSWLDSPYEQYF. The DNA of the CDR3 is TGTGCCAGCAGCTGGCTAGACTCCCCCTACGAGCAGTACTTC. The whole variable domain, remainder taken from reference TRBV5-5 and TRBJ2-7, is DAGVTQSPTHLIKTRGQQVTLRCSPISGHKSVSWYQQVLGQGPQFIFQYYEKEERGRGNFPDRFSARQFPNYSSELNVNALLLGDSALYLCASSWLDSPYEQYFGPGTRLTVT.

The chain is built from TRBV15 and TRBJ2-7; tentative D call: TRBD1 (5 bases). CDR3 length: 14 amino acids. The V gene's germline CDR1 is LNHNV and CDR2 YYDKDF (reference sequence). V dropped 4 bases and J dropped 2 bases, with 12 bases sitting between them. The CDR3 DNA reads as TGTGCCACCAGCACAAAACAGGTTACCTACGAGCAGTACTTC. This encodes CATSTKQVTYEQYF. Full variable domain (missing parts from reference TRBV15 and TRBJ2-7): DAMVIQNPRYQVTQFGKPVTLSCSQTLNHNVMYWYQQKSSQAPKLLFHYYDKDFNNEADTPDNFQSRRPNTSFCFLDIRSPGLGDTAMYLCATSTKQVTYEQYFGPGTRLTVT.

This clone was picked up one time. This sequence joins TRBV19 and TRBJ2-1; D may be TRBD1 (6 bases). V lost 7 bases and J lost 5, with 12 bases in between. This CDR3 has 13 amino acids. Germline assignment: CDR1 LNHDA and CDR2 SQIVND (reference sequence). The CDR3 protein is CASTHRDDNEQFF. DNA for the CDR3: TGTGCCAGTACTCACAGGGATGACAATGAGCAGTTCTTC.

To note about this clone: Additional DNA sequences in this sample encode the identical CDR3. The chain joins TRBV11-2 to TRBJ2-7; weak D call: TRBD1 (6 bases). Per germline, CDR1 SGHAT and CDR2 FQNNGV. V gave up 1 base and J gave up 4 bases, with 11 bases separating them. CDR3 length: 14 residues. CDR3 sequence reads: CASSLGRGGYEQYF. The CDR3 DNA is TGTGCCAGCAGCTTAGGCAGGGGCGGGTACGAGCAGTACTTC. The full variable domain, completed using reference TRBV11-2 and TRBJ2-7, is EAGVAQSPRYKIIEKRQSVAFWCNPISGHATLYWYQQILGQGPKLLIQFQNNGVVDDSQLPKDRFSAERLKGVDSTLKIQPAKLEDSAVYLCASSLGRGGYEQYFGPGTRLTVT.